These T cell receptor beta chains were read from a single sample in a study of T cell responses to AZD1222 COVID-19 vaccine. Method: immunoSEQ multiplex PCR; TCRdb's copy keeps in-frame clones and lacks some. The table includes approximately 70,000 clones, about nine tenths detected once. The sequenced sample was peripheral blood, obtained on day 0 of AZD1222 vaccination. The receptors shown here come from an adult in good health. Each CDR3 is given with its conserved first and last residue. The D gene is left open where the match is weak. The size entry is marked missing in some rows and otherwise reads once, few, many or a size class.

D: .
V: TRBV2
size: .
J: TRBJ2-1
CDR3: CAILQGYNEQFF
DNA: TGTGCCATCTTACAGGGCTACAATGAGCAGTTCTTC

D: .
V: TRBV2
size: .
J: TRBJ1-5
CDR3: CASRQEYQPQHF
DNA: TGTGCCAGCCGACAGGAGTATCAGCCCCAGCATTTT

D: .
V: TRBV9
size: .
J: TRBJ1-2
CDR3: CASSEHTGNGYTF
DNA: TGTGCCAGCAGCGAACACACAGGGAACGGCTACACCTTC

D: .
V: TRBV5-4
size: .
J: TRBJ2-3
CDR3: CASMGGGAGTVRDLDTQYF
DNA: TGTGCCAGCATGGGTGGAGGCGCAGGCACGGTCCGAGACCTAGATACGCAGTATTTT

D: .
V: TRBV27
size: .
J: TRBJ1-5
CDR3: CASSLRPGGDQPQHF
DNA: TGTGCCAGCAGTTTAAGGCCCGGGGGTGATCAGCCCCAGCATTTT

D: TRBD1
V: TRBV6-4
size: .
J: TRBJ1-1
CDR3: CASSDSRDRHAFF
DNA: TGTGCCAGCAGTGACTCGAGGGACAGACACGCTTTCTTT

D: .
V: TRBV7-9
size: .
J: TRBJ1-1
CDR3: CASSLEGRNTEAFF
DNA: TGTGCCAGCAGCTTAGAGGGGAGGAACACTGAAGCTTTCTTT

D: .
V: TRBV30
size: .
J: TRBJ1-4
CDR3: CAWTVSEKLFF
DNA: TGTGCCTGGACTGTATCTGAAAAACTGTTTTTT

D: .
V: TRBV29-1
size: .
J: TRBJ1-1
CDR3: CSVRLGDVAEAFF
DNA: TGCAGCGTGCGATTGGGGGATGTGGCTGAAGCTTTCTTT

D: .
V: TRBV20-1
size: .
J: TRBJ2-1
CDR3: CSAKVYNEQFF
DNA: TGCAGTGCTAAAGTGTACAATGAGCAGTTCTTC

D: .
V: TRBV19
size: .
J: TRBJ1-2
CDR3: CASSMTVNYGYTF
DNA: TGTGCCAGTAGTATGACGGTTAACTATGGCTACACCTTC

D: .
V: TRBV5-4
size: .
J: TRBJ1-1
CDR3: CASSLPGDYMNTEAFF
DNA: TGTGCCAGCAGCTTGCCAGGGGACTACATGAACACTGAAGCTTTCTTT

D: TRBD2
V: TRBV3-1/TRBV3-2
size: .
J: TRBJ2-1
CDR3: CASSQDFPRSGGVAYNEQFF
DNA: TGTGCCAGCAGCCAAGACTTCCCTCGTAGCGGGGGGGTCGCCTACAATGAGCAGTTCTTC

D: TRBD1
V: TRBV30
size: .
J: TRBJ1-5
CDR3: CAWSAPRPGTGNNQPQHF
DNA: TGTGCCTGGAGTGCACCCCGACCCGGGACAGGGAACAATCAGCCCCAGCATTTT

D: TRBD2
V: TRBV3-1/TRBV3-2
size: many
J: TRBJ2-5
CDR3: CASDTSGGEETQYF
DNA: TGTGCCAGCGATACTAGCGGGGGGGAAGAGACCCAGTACTTC

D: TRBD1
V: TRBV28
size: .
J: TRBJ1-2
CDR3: CASSDRAYGYTF
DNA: TGTGCCAGTTCCGACAGGGCCTATGGCTACACCTTC

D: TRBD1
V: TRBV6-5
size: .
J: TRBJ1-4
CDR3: CASQGDGNEKLFF
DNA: TGTGCCAGCCAGGGGGACGGAAATGAAAAACTGTTTTTT

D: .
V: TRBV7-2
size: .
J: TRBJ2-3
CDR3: CASTAGPRTDTQYF
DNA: TGTGCCAGCACGGCGGGACCACGCACAGATACGCAGTATTTT

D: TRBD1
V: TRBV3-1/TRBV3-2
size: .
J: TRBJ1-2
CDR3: CASSQTTGVNYGYTF
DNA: TGTGCCAGCAGCCAAACGACAGGGGTGAACTATGGCTACACCTTC

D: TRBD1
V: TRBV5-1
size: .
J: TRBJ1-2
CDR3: CASSSGTGNFGHYGYTF
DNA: TGCGCCAGCAGCTCCGGGACAGGGAATTTCGGGCACTATGGCTACACCTTC

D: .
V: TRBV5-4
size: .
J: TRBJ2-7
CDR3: CASSRDVGRLSYEQYF
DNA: TGTGCCAGCAGCCGGGACGTAGGGCGTTTATCCTACGAGCAGTACTTC